This TCR beta chain emerged from a study of cytomegalovirus exposure and HLA in healthy donors. Study at large: Early released data comprised about 90 million unique TCRs from HLA-typed donors.

CDR1 SGHTA and CDR2 FQGNSA come from the germline V gene. This CDR3 spans 15 amino acids. After removal of 4 bases from V and 2 bases from J, the junction contained 6 bases not matched to a gene. Study-level findings and limits: TCR beta sequences reportedly predicted most subjects' HLA-A and HLA-B alleles accurately. In a later analysis, DRB1 alleles had the most associated TCRs; HLA-C alleles the fewest. Several V segments, TRBV6-2 and TRBV6-3 among them, could not be told apart and were dropped.

This clone was observed once. Antigen specificity is unknown. It was with 60 Vbeta and 13 Jbeta primers that the PCR ran. TCRdb's copy holds only in-frame clones and misses some; the assay was immunoSEQ multiplex PCR. Of about 96,000 clones in the sample, roughly 74% are singletons; the top ten hold approximately 3.2%. The source material was PBMCs. The chain joins TRBV7-2 to TRBJ2-7, with 9 bases aligning to TRBD1. The TCR originated in a female donor in good health and CMV-seropositive. DNA of the CDR3: TGTGCCAGCAGCTGGGGACAGGGCCGAACCTACGAGCAGTACTTC. It specifies CASSWGQGRTYEQYF.